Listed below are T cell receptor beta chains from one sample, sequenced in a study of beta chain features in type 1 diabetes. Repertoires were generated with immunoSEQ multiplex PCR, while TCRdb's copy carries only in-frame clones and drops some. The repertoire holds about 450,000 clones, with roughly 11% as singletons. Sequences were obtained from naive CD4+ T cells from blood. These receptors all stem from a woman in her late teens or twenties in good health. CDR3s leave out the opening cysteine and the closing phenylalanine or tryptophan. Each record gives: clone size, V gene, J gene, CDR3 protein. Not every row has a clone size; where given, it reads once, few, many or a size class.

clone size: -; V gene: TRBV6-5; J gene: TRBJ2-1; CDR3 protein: ASREVSYNEQF
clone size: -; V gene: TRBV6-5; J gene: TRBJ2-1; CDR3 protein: ASRPRRRDEQF
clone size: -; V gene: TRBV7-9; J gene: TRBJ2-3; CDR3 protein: ASSLGLAGQQDTQY
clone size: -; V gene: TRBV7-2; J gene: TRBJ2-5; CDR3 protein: ASSQRDRGREETQY
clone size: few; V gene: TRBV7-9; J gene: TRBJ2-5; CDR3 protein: ASSDQGFETQY
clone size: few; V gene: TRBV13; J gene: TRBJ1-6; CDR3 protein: ASSLTGGNSPLH
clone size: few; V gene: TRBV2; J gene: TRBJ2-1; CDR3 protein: ASSGSTASRLHEQF
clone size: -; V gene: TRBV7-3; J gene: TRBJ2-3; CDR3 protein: ASSLTSGVTDTQY
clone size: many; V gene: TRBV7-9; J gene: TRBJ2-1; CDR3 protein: ASSGSSSYNEQF
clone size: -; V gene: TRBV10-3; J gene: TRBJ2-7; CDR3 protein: AIRGQVPYEQY
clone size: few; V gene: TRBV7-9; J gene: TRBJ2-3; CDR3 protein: ASSFLLADTQY
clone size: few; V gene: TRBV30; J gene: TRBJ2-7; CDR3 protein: AWSNTGEQY
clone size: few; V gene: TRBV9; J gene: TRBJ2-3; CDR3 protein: ASSVEGRRTDTQY
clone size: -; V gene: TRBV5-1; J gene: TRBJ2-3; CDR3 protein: ASSPGILGTDTQY
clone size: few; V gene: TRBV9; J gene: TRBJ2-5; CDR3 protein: ASSARETQY
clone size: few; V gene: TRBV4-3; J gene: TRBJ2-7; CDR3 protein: ASSHAWAEGGYEQY
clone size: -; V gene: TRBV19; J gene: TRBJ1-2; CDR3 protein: ASSIDRDSGLNT
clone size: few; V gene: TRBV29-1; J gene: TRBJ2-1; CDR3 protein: SGWGPGGSYNEQF
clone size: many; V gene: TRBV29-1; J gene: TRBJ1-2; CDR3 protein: SVVTGYGYT
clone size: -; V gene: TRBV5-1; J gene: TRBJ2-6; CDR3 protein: ASRQPGTGANVLT
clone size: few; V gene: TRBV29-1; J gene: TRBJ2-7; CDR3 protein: SVGGLAGLEQY
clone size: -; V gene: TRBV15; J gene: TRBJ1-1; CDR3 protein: ATSPGSGMNTEAF
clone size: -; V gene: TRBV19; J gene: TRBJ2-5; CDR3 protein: ASRPGLGFQETQY
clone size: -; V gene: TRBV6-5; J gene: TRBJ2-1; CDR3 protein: ASSRGTANNEQF
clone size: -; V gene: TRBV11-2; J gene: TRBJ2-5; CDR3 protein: ASSSQGLAGTQY
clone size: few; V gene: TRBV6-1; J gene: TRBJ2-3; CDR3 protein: ASSEALGLGVGTDTQY
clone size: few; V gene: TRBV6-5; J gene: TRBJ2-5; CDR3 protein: ASSRLAWETQY
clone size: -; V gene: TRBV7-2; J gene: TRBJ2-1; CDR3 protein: ASSLAFYSSYNEQF
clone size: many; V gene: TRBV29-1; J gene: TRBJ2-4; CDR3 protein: SVSGGANIQY
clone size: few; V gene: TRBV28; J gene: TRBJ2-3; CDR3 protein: ASSPGTVGTDTQY
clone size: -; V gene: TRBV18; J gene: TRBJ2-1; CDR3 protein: ASSPRGVYSYNEQF
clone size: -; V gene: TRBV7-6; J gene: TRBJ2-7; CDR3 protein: ASSLAGQGGHEQY
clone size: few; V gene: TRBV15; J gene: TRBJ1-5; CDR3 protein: ATSIHRGGRNQPQH
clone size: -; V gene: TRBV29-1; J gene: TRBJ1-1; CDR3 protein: SVARTGVNTEAF
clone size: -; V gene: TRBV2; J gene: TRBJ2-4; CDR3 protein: ASSDGGLAKNIQY
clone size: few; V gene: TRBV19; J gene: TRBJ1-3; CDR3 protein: ATTRGAFSGNTIY
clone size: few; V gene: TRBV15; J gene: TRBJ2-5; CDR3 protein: ATSRVRGAETQY
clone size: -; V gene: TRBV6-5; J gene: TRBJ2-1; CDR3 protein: ASSQGNEQF
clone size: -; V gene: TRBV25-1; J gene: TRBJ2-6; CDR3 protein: ASSAGQGATLGANVLT
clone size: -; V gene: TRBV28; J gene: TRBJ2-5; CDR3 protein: ASAGLNQETQY
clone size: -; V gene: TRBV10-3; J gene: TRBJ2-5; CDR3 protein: AIGLADLQETQY
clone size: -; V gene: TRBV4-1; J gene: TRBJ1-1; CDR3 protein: ASSPGQGARTEAF
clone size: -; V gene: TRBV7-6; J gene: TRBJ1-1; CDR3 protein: ASSDLGVSPSEAF
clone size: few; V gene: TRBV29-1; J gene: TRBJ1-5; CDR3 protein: SVADSYSNQPQH
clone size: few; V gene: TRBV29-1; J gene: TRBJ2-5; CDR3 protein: SDRVLLETQY
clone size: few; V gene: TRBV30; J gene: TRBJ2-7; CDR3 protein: ATGGTGAYEQY
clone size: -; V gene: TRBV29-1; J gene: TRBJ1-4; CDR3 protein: SVLRTGGSEKLF
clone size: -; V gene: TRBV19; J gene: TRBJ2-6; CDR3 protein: ASTRRGVSSGANVLT
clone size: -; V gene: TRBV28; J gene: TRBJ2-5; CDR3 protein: ASSFGDGGWTQY
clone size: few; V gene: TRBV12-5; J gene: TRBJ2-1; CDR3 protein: ASGLPRQEQF
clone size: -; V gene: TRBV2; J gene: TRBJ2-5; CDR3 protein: ASSKGLVQETQY
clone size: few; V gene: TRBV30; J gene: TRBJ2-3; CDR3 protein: AWTGADTQY
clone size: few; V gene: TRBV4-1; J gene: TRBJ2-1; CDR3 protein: ASSQMGTAYNEQF